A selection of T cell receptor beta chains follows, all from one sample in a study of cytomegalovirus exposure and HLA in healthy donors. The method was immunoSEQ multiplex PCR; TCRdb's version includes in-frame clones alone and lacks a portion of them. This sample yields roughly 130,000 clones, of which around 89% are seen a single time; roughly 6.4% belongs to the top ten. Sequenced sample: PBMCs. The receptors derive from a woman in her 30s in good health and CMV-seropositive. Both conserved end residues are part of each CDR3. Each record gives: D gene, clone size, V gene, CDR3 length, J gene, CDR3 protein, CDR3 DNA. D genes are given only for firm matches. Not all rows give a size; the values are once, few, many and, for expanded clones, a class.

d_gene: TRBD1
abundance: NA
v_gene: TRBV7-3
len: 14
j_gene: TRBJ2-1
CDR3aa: CASSLRGQVDEQFF
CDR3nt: TGTGCCAGCAGCTTACGGGGACAGGTCGATGAGCAGTTCTTC

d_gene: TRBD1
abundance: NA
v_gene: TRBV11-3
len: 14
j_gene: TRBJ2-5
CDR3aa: CASSARQGEETQYF
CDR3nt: TGTGCCAGCAGCGCTAGACAGGGGGAAGAGACCCAGTACTTC

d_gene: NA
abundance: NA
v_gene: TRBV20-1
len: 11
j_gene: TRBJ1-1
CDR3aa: CSAVRNTEAFF
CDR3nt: TGCAGTGCTGTCAGGAACACTGAAGCTTTCTTT

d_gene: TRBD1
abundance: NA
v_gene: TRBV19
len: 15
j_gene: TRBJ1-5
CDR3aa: CASSIGGTATQPQHF
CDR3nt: TGTGCCAGTAGTATAGGAGGGACAGCCACTCAGCCCCAGCATTTT

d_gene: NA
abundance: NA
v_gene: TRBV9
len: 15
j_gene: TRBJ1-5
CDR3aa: CASSVGQESNQPQHF
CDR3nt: TGTGCCAGCAGCGTAGGACAGGAGAGCAATCAGCCCCAGCATTTT

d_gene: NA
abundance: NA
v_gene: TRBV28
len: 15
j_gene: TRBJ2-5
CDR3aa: CASSLATKIRETQYF
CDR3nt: TGTGCCAGCAGTCTCGCAACTAAGATCCGAGAGACCCAGTACTTC

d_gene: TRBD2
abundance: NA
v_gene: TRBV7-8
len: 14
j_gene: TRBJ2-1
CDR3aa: CASKVSGNYNEQFF
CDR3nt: TGTGCCAGCAAAGTAAGCGGGAATTACAATGAGCAGTTCTTC

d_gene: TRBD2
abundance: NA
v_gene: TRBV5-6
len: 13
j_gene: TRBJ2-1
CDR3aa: CASSYERGNEQFF
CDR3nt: TGTGCCAGCAGCTACGAGCGGGGCAATGAGCAGTTCTTC

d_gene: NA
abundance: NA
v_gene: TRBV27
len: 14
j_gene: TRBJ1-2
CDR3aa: CASSLSRTNYGYTF
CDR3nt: TGTGCCAGCAGTTTAAGCAGGACTAACTATGGCTACACCTTC

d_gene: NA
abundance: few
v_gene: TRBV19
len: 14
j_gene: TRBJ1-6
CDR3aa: CASTFSSYNSPLHF
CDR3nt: TGTGCCAGTACTTTCAGCTCCTATAATTCACCCCTCCACTTT

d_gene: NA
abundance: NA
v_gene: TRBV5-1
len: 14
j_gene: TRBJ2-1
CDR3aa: CASSLEGLYNEQFF
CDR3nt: TGCGCCAGCAGCTTGGAGGGACTTTACAATGAGCAGTTCTTC

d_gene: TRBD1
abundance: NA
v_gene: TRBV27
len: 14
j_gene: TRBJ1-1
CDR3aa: CASSQGAGLAEAFF
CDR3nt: TGTGCCAGCAGTCAGGGGGCGGGTCTCGCTGAAGCTTTCTTT

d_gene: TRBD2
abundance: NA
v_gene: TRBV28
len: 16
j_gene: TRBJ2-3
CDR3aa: CASSGTSGGAKDTQYF
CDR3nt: TGTGCCAGCAGTGGGACTAGCGGGGGGGCTAAAGATACGCAGTATTTT

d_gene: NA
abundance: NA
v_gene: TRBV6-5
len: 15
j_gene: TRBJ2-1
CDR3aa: CASSLLGAADNEQFF
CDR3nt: TGTGCCAGCAGCCTGCTGGGGGCGGCAGACAATGAGCAGTTCTTC

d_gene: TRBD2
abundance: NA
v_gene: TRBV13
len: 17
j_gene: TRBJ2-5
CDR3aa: CASSFGLAGDLGETQYF
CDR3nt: TGTGCCAGCAGCTTCGGACTAGCGGGGGACCTCGGGGAGACCCAGTACTTC

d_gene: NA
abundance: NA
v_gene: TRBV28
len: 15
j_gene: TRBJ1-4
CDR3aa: CASSPWGQDSEKLFF
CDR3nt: TGTGCCAGCAGTCCCTGGGGGCAGGATAGTGAAAAACTGTTTTTT

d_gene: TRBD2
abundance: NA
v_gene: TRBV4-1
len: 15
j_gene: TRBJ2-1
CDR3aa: CASSQGSGSRNEQFF
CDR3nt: TGCGCCAGCAGCCAGGGAAGCGGGAGCCGCAATGAGCAGTTCTTC

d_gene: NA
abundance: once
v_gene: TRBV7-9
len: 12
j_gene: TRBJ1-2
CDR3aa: CASSLLDYGYTF
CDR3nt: TGTGCCAGCAGCCTCCTAGACTATGGCTACACCTTC

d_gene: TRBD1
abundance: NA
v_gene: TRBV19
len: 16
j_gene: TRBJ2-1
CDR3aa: CASRRVGQGPYNEQFF
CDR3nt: TGTGCCAGTAGAAGAGTGGGACAGGGCCCCTACAATGAGCAGTTCTTC

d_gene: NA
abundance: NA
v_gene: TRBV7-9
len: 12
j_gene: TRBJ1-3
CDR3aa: CASSFTSDTIYF
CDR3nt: TGTGCCAGCAGCTTCACGAGCGACACCATATATTTT

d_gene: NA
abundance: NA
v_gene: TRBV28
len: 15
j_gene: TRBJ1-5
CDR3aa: CASSFLTGSNQPQHF
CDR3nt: TGTGCCAGCAGTTTCCTGACAGGAAGCAATCAGCCCCAGCATTTT

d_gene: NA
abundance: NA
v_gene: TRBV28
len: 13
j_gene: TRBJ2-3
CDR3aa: CASSWVVGDTQYF
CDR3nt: TGTGCCAGCAGCTGGGTCGTCGGGGATACGCAGTATTTT

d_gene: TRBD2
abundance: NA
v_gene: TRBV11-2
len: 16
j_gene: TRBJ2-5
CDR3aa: CASSLSAGGSEETQYF
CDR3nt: TGTGCCAGCAGCCTATCGGCGGGGGGATCCGAAGAGACCCAGTACTTC